The clone carrying this T cell receptor beta chain was seen just once. This specimen belongs to a study of identical twins. This CDR3 comprises 11 residues. CDR1 is MNHNS, CDR2 SASEGT, per germline. V dropped 6 bases and J dropped 9 bases, with 10 bases sitting between them. TCRdb independently ran MiXCR on the 5' RACE reads; one entry per CDR3 protein. In the table there are some 730,000 distinct CDR3 sequences, 15% to 20% of which are singletons. These records were also assigned to another study, of T cells expressing NK-cell markers. That report adds: Investigators obtained TCR beta repertoires from sorted CD3+CD56+NKG2C+, CD3+CD56+NKG2C- and CD3+CD56-NKG2C+ T cells. Serological testing identified seven of the eight sequenced donors as HCMV-seropositive and one as seronegative. Among CD8+ T cells from about six donors, dominant NKG2C+ clonotypes accounted for about 1.0-8%.

V and J are TRBV6-1 and TRBJ2-3, with D unclear. The specimen was PBMCs. This clonotype was sampled from a woman between 18 and 30 years old in good health. CDR3 amino acids: CASSHSNTQYF. The CDR3 region has the DNA TGTGCCAGCAGCCATAGCAACACGCAGTATTTT.